The next 20 T cell receptor beta chains were all read from a single sample in a study of T cell repertoires in cytomegalovirus infection. Antigens for these TCRs are unknown. TCRdb independently ran MiXCR on the reads; one entry per CDR3 protein. The sample carries some 940,000 distinct CDR3 sequences, approximately 30% recorded once. The sample in question was cultured CD8+ T cells from PBMCs, obtained from culture after CMV antigen stimulation. The receptors were gathered from a human donor in good health (CMV status not recorded). Some clones in this sample may be carry-over from other donors' samples.

This chain links TRBV10-3 with TRBJ2-7, with 9 bases lining up with TRBD2. The CDR3 totals 16 residues. The J segment lost 0 bases and the V segment lost 4 bases, leaving 7 bases of the junction unmatched. CDR1 and CDR2 (germline): ENHRY, SYGVKD. DNA of the CDR3: TGTGCCATCAGTGTGTCTGCGGGGGGGATCTCCTACGAGCAGTACTTC. This gives the protein CAISVSAGGISYEQYF.

The chain is built from TRBV28 and TRBJ1-6; tentatively, D is TRBD1 (5 bases). CDR3 length equals 16 residues. V shed 6 bases and J shed 0 bases, with 12 bases lying between them. Per the germline V gene, CDR1 is MDHEN and CDR2 is SYDVKM. CDR3 DNA sequence: TGTGCCAGCAGGTCTCCAGGGAGCTCCTATAATTCACCCCTCCACTTT. Amino acids: CASRSPGSSYNSPLHF.

This clonotype was counted only a few times. The V gene is TRBV4-2, the J gene TRBJ2-2; D is uncertain. V was clipped by 1 base and J by 4 bases, with 7 bases between them. The length of the CDR3 is 14 residues. Germline values: CDR1 LGHNA, CDR2 YNFKEQ. The CDR3 DNA follows: TGTGCCAGCAGCCAAGTCGTTTCCACCGGGGAGCTGTTTTTT. Translation gives CASSQVVSTGELFF.

In its sample, this clonotype was seen a few times. CDR3 in amino acids: CASRQGRTGELFF. DNA for the CDR3: TGTGCCAGCAGGCAGGGACGCACCGGGGAGCTGTTTTTT. V and J are TRBV6-2 or TRBV6-3 and TRBJ2-2; tentatively, D is TRBD1 or TRBD2 (5 bases each). Germline V gene sequence: CDR1 MNHEY, CDR2 SVGEGT. The ends were cut back, 6 bases at V and 4 bases at J, with 9 bases in the middle. The CDR3 runs to 13 residues.

In its sample, this clonotype was seen a few times. The chain has TRBV15 and TRBJ1-3; D is ambiguous. Germline values: CDR1 LNHNV, CDR2 YYDKDF (reference sequence). Trimming removed 1 base from V and 0 bases from J, with 7 bases in between. The CDR3 covers 15 residues. DNA for the CDR3: TGTGCCACCAGCAGAGGGTGGACCTCTGGAAACACCATATATTTT. Translating gives CATSRGWTSGNTIYF.

This clonotype was counted only a few times. This chain uses TRBV5-5 with TRBJ1-2, with 8 positions matching TRBD1. With 4 bases clipped from V and 8 bases from J, the junction kept 13 bases outside the gene matches. Per germline, CDR1 SGHKS and CDR2 YYEKEE (reference sequence). This CDR3 has 15 amino acids. CDR3 in amino acids: CASSGGTGEVGGYTF. The CDR3 DNA is TGTGCCAGCAGCGGAGGGACAGGCGAAGTAGGCGGCTACACCTTC.

The rearrangement uses TRBV29-1 and TRBJ1-2, with TRBD1 matching 8 bases. The length of the CDR3 is 15 residues. The junction had 12 bases not matched to a gene; V was cut back by 3 bases and J by 6 bases. From germline, CDR1 is SQVTM and CDR2 ANQGSEA. The CDR3 nucleotides read TGCAGCGTTGAGGAAGACGACAGGGGTTTAGATGGCTACACCTTC. It specifies CSVEEDDRGLDGYTF.

This clonotype has a count of ten or more. This sequence joins TRBV6-5 and TRBJ2-7; weak D call: TRBD2 (6 bases). V lost 4 bases and J 3 bases, leaving 10 bases between the germline ends. CDR1 MNHEY and CDR2 SVGAGI come from the germline V gene. The CDR3 totals 13 residues. As DNA, the CDR3 is TGTGCCAGCAGTTCCACGGGACTCTACGAGCAGTACTTC. Its protein product is CASSSTGLYEQYF.

V usage is TRBV4-1 and J usage is TRBJ2-7, with 10 bases fitting TRBD1. Germline loops: CDR1 MGHRA, CDR2 YSYEKL. The CDR3 is 18 amino acids. V trimming: 0 bases; J trimming: 7 bases; junction bases outside the gene matches: 15. This CDR3 reads CASSQETVGTGAMEEQYF. The CDR3 region has the DNA TGCGCCAGCAGCCAAGAAACGGTAGGGACAGGGGCGATGGAGGAGCAGTACTTC.

The chain employs TRBV28 and TRBJ2-7; D not resolved. The ends were cut back, 5 bases at V and 0 bases at J, with 17 bases in the middle. This CDR3 comprises 16 residues. Per the germline V gene, CDR1 is MDHEN and CDR2 is SYDVKM. This chain's CDR3 is CASSQRRRSISYEQYV. The CDR3 nucleotides are TGTGCCAGCAGTCAAAGAAGGCGGTCGATCTCCTACGAGCAGTACGTC.

V usage is TRBV6-2 or TRBV6-3 and J usage is TRBJ2-7; 8 nucleotides agree with TRBD1. Trimming removed 4 bases from V and 0 bases from J; junction bases left unmatched: 5. Per the germline V gene, CDR1 is MNHEY and CDR2 is SVGEGT. CDR3 length: 15 amino acids. The CDR3 sequence is CASSLDRGPSYEQYV. As DNA, the CDR3 is TGTGCCAGCAGTTTAGACAGGGGTCCCTCCTACGAGCAGTACGTC.

This clonotype was recorded many times. The J gene is TRBJ2-1, the V gene TRBV7-9, with TRBD1 identical over 9 bases. Trimming took 5 bases from V and 9 from J; bases not matched to a gene: 17. CDR3 size: 17 residues. CDR1 is SEHNR, CDR2 FQNEAQ, per germline (reference sequence). CDR3 in amino acids: CASSPRTGEEYAVEQFF. DNA of the CDR3: TGTGCCAGCAGCCCGCGGACAGGGGAAGAATATGCGGTTGAGCAGTTCTTC.

The rearrangement joins TRBV29-1 to TRBJ2-1; D unclear. The CDR3 has 13 residues. V dropped 4 bases and J dropped 7 bases, with 14 bases sitting between them. CDR1 SQVTM and CDR2 ANQGSEA come from the germline V gene. CDR3 nucleotide sequence: TGCAGCGTTGTTTCCTCAGAAGGGAATGAGCAGTTCTTC. Amino acids: CSVVSSEGNEQFF.

V is TRBV7-9 and J is TRBJ2-1; TRBD1 matches at 9 bases. The CDR3 is made up of 16 amino acids. CDR1 SEHNR and CDR2 FQNEAQ come from the germline V gene (reference sequence). Losses at the gene ends were 3 bases for V and 6 bases for J; bases not matched to a gene: 9. CDR3 region: CASSFPDRGYVNEQFF. CDR3 sequence (DNA): TGTGCCAGCAGCTTTCCGGACAGGGGATATGTCAATGAGCAGTTCTTC.

This clonotype was observed a single time. The chain carries TRBV7-6 and TRBJ2-5; D remains unclear. Germline CDR1 is SGHVS and CDR2 is FNYEAQ. The CDR3 runs 13 residues. Trimming took off 5 bases at V and 3 bases at J, with 10 bases between the two ends. CDR3 loop: CASSPTWEETQYF. The CDR3 DNA follows: TGTGCCAGCAGCCCAACATGGGAAGAGACCCAGTACTTC.

This clonotype came up a few times. The V and J genes are TRBV7-9 and TRBJ2-1; TRBD2 matches 8 bases. The CDR3 is made up of 15 amino acids. Trimming cost V 1 base and J 10 bases; bases outside gene matches: 9. CDR1 and CDR2 (germline): SEHNR, FQNEAQ (reference sequence). This CDR3 is CASSLEAGVLGEQFF. DNA of the CDR3: TGTGCCAGCAGCTTAGAAGCGGGGGTCCTCGGAGAGCAGTTCTTC. The full variable domain, completed using reference TRBV7-9 and TRBJ2-1, is DTGVSQNPRHKITKRGQNVTFRCDPISEHNRLYWYRQTLGQGPEFLTYFQNEAQLEKSRLLSDRFSAERPKGSFSTLEIQRTEQGDSAMYLCASSLEAGVLGEQFFGPGTRLTVL.

By sample share, this clonotype is medium-sized. The CDR3 bases are TGTGCCAGTCGGGGGGGTAACACTGAAGCTTTCTTT. This encodes CASRGGNTEAFF. This chain connects TRBV2 to TRBJ1-1, with D possibly matching TRBD1 (5 bases). The V end was cut by 9 bases, the J end by 2 bases, with 10 bases between. This CDR3 contains 12 residues. The germline V gene has CDR1 SNHLY and CDR2 FYNNEI.

Concerning this clonotype itself: This may come from a read error, since a much larger clone is one base off. The chain recombines TRBV7-2 with TRBJ1-5; 7 nucleotides match TRBD1. Germline CDR1 is SGHTA and CDR2 is FQGNSA. This CDR3 has 15 amino acids. The CDR3 here is CANSLNRGVDQPQHF. In nucleotides, the CDR3 is TGTGCCAACAGCCTCAACAGGGGTGTAGATCAGCCCCAGCATTTT.

This clonotype was picked up a small number of times. The V gene is TRBV5-8, the J gene TRBJ2-5; D not resolved. V shed 0 bases and J shed 3 bases, with 6 bases lying between them. This CDR3 comprises 13 residues. Germline CDR1 reads SGHTS; CDR2 reads YDEGEE. As DNA, the CDR3 is TGTGCCAGCAGCTTGGAAATGGAAGAGACCCAGTACTTC. The encoded protein is CASSLEMEETQYF.

There are a few counts of this clonotype. The chain recombines TRBV7-8 with TRBJ1-6; D is unclear. The germline V gene has CDR1 SGHVS and CDR2 FQNEAQ. This CDR3 has 15 residues. Trimming took off 3 bases at V and 4 bases at J, with 10 bases between the two ends. CDR3 coding DNA: TGTGCCAGCAGCTTGGGCCAAGAGTATAATTCACCCCTCCACTTT. This sequence encodes CASSLGQEYNSPLHF.